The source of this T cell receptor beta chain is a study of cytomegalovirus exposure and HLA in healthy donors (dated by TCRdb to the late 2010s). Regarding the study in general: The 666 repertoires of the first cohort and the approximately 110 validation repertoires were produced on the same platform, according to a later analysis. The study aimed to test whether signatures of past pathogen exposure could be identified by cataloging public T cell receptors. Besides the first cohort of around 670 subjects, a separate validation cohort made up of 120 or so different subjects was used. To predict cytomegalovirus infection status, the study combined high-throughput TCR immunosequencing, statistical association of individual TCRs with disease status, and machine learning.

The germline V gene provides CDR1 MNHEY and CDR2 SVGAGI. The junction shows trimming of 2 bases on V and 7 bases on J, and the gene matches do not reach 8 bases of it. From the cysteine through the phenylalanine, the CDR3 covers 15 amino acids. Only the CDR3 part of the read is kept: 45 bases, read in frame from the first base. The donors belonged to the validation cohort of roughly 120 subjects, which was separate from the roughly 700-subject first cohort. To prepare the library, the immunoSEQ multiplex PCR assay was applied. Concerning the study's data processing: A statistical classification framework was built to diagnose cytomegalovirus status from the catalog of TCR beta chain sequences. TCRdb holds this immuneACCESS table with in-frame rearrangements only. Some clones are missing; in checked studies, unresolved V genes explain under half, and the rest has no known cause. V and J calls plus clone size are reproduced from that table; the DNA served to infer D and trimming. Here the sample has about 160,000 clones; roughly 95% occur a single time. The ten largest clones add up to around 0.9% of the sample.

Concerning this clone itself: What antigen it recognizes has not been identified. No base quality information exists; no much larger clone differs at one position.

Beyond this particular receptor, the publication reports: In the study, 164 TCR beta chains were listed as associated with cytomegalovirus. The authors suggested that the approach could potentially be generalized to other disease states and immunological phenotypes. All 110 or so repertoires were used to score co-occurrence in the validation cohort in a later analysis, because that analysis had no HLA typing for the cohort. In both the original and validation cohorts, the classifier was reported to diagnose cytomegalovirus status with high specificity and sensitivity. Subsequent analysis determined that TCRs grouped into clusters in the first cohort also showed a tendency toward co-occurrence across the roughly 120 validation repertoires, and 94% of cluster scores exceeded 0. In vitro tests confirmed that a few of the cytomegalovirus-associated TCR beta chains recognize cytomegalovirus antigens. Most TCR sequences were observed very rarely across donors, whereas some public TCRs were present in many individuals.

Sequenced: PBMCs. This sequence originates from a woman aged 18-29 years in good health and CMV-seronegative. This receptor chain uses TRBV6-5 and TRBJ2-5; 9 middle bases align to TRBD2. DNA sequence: TGTGCCAGCAGTTACGATAGCGGTAGCGGGGGGACCCAGTACTTC. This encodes CASSYDSGSGGTQYF.